This T cell receptor beta chain is from a study of CD8+CD57+ T cells in acquired aplastic anemia. The wider study: Roughly 3 ug was the average amount of DNA from sorted CD4+ and CD8+ cells. Overall study findings and caveats: The same twenty-nine CD8+ CDR3 sequences occurred in patients and in controls.

This CDR3 is 18 amino acids long. Germline trimming cut 5 bases from V and 1 base from J; bases unmatched to any gene: 5. Germline lookup yields CDR1 SEHNR and CDR2 FQNEAQ (reference sequence). This clonotype was counted many times. The antigen is unknown. Investigators profiled TCR beta VDJ and CDR3 from genomic DNA template. TCRdb recomputed calls from the reads with MiXCR, one row per CDR3 protein. Of 200,000 to 300,000 distinct CDR3 sequences in the sample, approximately 45% were seen once. CD8+CD57+ cell expansion had been shown by flow cytometry in patients chosen for sequencing. The patients all had a severe acquired aplastic anemia diagnosis. Sampling of blood occurred while the patients had still received no therapy.

Sequenced material: sorted CD4+, CD8+, or CD8+CD57+ T cells (not recorded which) from PBMCs. The receptor comes from a human donor with aplastic anemia. The chain uses TRBV7-9 and TRBJ2-6, with 13 bases aligning to TRBD2. CDR3 protein: CASSPRLAGGSGANVLTF. The CDR3 bases are TGTGCCAGCAGCCCCAGACTAGCGGGGGGATCTGGGGCCAACGTCCTGACTTTC.